The subject of this entry is one TCR beta chain. Trimming removed 6 bases from V and 2 bases from J; junction bases left unmatched: 9. The CDR3 runs 15 residues. The V gene's germline CDR1 is MNHEY and CDR2 SMNVEV (reference sequence). The data belong to a study of blood T cell repertoires in COVID-19. On the study more broadly: Researchers got acute and convalescent COVID-19 samples from the United States, Italy and Spain. The analysed material was cDNA or gDNA that came from T cells, B-cell-depleted T cells, or PBMCs.

In the study's own analysis: Nucleated cell number was recorded as an estimate derived from reference gene primer amplification. Libraries were prepared by immunoSEQ multiplex PCR; TCRdb keeps only in-frame clonotypes and omits some of them. That table gives V, J and clone size, and the DNA gave D and trimming. The table shows 80,000 to 100,000 clones, with roughly 95% occurring only once. Sequencing was done on a sample of peripheral blood. This receptor was obtained from a human donor with active COVID-19. The donor label of this sample is uncertain. This sequence joins TRBV27 and TRBJ1-2; 7 nucleotides match TRBD1. CDR3 residues: CASRSRTGENYGYTF. CDR3 nucleotides: TGTGCCAGCAGATCCCGGACAGGAGAAAACTATGGCTACACCTTC.